Described below is a single T cell receptor beta chain sequence and its context. Its antigen is still unknown. These data are taken from a study of T cell responses to AZD1222 COVID-19 vaccine. The wider study: Pooled samples include second doses given at about 4 or 12 weeks. Study-level points and caveats: Females made up more of the donors, who were largely white British, and clonal diversity may have come out too low. In the spike-specific TCR repertoire, nearly half reportedly target unmutated variant regions.

Some clones are missing from TCRdb's copy, which holds only in-frame ones; the method was immunoSEQ multiplex PCR. Of roughly 130,000 clones listed, approximately 86% are singletons. The CDR3 runs 16 residues. Germline CDR1 is SGHNT and CDR2 is YYREEE (reference sequence). V was clipped by 5 bases and J by 0 bases; unmatched bases: 8. The TCR originated in an adult in good health. The chain recombines TRBV5-4 with TRBJ2-1, with TRBD1 matching 7 bases. The specimen was peripheral blood, collected on day 0 of AZD1222 vaccination. The chain's CDR3 is CASRPQGESSYNEQFF. The CDR3 region has the DNA TGTGCCAGCAGACCTCAGGGGGAAAGCTCCTACAATGAGCAGTTCTTC.